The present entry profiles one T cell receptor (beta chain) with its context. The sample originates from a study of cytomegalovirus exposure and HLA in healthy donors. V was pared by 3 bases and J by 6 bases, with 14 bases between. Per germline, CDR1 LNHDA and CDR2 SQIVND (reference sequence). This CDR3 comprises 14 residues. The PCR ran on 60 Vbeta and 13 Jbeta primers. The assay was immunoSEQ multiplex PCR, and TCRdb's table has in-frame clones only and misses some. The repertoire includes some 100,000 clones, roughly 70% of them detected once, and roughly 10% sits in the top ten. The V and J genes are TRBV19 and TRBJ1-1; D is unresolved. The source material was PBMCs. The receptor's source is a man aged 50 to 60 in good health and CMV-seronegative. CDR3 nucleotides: TGTGCCAGTAGTATGTCACACAGTCAGGCTGAAGCTTTCTTT. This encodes CASSMSHSQAEAFF. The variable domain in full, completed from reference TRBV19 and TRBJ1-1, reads DGGITQSPKYLFRKEGQNVTLSCEQNLNHDAMYWYRQDPGQGLRLIYYSQIVNDFQKGDIAEGYSVSREKKESFPLTVTSAQKNPTAFYLCASSMSHSQAEAFFGQGTRLTVV.